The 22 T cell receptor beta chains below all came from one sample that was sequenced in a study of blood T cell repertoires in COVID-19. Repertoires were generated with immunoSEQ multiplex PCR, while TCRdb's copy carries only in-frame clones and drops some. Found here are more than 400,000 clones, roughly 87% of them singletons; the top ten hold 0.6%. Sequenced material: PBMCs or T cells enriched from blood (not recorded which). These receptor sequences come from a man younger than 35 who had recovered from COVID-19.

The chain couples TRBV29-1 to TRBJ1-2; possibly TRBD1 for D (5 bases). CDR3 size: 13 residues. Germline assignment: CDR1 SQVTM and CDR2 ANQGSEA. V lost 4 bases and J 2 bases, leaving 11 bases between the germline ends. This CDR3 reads CSVGQNLNYGYTF. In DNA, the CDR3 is TGCAGCGTTGGACAGAACCTCAACTATGGCTACACCTTC. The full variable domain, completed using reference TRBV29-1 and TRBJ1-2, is SAVISQKPSRDICQRGTSLTIQCQVDSQVTMMFWYRQQPGQSLTLIATANQGSEATYESGFVIDKFPISRPNLTFSTLTVSNMSPEDSSIYLCSVGQNLNYGYTFGSGTRLTVV.

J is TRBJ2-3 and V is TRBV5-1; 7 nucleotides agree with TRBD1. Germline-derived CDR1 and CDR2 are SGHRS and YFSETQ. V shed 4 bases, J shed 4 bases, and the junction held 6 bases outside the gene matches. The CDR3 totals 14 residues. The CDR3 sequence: CASSLVQGADTQYF. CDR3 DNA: TGCGCCAGCAGCCTCGTCCAGGGGGCAGATACGCAGTATTTT.

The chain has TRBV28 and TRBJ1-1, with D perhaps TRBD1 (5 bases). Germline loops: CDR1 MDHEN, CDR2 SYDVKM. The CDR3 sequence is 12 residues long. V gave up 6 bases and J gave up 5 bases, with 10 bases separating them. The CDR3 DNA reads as TGTGCCAGCAGGATCCAGGGAACTGAAGCTTTCTTT. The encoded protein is CASRIQGTEAFF. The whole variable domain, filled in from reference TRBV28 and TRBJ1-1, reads DVKVTQSSRYLVKRTGEKVFLECVQDMDHENMFWYRQDPGLGLRLIYFSYDVKMKEKGDIPEGYSVSREKKERFSLILESASTNQTSMYLCASRIQGTEAFFGQGTRLTVV.

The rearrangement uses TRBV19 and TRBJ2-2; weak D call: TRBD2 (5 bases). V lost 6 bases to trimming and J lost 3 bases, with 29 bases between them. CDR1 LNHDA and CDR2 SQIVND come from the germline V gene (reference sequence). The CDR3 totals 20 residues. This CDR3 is CASSPNAVWAGLRDTGELFF. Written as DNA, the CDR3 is TGTGCCAGTAGCCCCAATGCGGTATGGGCGGGTCTAAGGGACACCGGGGAGCTGTTTTTT.

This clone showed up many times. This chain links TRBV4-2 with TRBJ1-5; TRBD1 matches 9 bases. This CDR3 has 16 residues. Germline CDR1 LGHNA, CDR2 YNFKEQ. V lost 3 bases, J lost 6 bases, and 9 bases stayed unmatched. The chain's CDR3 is CASSHEPDRGSQPQHF. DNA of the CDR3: TGTGCCAGCAGCCACGAACCCGACAGGGGGAGTCAGCCCCAGCATTTT.

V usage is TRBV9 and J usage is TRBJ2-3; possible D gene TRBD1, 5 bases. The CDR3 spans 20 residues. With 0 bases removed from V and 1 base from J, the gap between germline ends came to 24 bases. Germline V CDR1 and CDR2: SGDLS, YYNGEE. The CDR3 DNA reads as TGTGCCAGCAGCGTAGGGCCCCCCCGACAGAACCCAAGGGGCACAGATACGCAGTATTTT. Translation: CASSVGPPRQNPRGTDTQYF.

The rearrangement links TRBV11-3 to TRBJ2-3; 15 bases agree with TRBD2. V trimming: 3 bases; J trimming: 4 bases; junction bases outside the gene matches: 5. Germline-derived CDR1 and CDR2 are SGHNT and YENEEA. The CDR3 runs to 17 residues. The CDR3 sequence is CASSFGLAGGPPDTQYF. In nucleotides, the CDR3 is TGTGCCAGCAGCTTTGGACTAGCGGGGGGGCCCCCAGATACGCAGTATTTT.

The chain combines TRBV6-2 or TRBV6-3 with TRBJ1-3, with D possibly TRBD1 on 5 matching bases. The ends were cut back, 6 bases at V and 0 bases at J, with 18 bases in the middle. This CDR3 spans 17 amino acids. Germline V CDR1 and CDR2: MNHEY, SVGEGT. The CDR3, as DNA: TGTGCCAGCAGCCCCCCGGCAGGGACTTCCTCTGGAAACACCATATATTTT. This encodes CASSPPAGTSSGNTIYF.

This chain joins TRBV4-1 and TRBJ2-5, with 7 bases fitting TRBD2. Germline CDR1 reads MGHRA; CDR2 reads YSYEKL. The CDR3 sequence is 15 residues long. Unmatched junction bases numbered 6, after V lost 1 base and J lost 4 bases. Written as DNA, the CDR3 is TGCGCCAGCAGCCAAGGGGGAGGGAGGGGAGAGACCCAGTACTTC. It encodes CASSQGGGRGETQYF.

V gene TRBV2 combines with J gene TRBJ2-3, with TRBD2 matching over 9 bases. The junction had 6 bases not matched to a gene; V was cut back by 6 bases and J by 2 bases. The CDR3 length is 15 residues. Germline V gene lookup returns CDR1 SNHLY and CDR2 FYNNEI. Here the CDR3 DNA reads TGTGCCAGCAGCGTTAGCGGGAGCCCCACAGATACGCAGTATTTT. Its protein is CASSVSGSPTDTQYF.

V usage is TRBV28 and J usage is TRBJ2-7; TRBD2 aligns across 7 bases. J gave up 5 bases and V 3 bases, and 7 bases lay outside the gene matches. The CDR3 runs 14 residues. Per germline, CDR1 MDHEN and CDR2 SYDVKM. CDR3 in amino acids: CASSFLRGRDEQYF. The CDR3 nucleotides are TGTGCCAGCAGTTTTCTTAGAGGGAGGGACGAGCAGTACTTC.

The CDR3 region has the DNA TGTGCCAGCAGAATGGCCGGAACAGGGAAGACTAACTATGGCTACACCTTC. Its protein is CASRMAGTGKTNYGYTF. The rearrangement uses TRBV28 and TRBJ1-2; D perhaps matches TRBD1 (6 bases). Trimming took 6 bases from V and 0 from J, leaving 20 bases between them. The CDR3 spans 17 residues. The germline V gene encodes CDR1 MDHEN and CDR2 SYDVKM.

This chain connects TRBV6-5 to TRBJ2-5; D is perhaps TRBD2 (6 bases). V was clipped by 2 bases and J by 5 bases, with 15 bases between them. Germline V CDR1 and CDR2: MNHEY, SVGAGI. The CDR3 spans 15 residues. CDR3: CASSYGGRPGETQYF. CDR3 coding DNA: TGTGCCAGCAGTTACGGGGGGAGGCCGGGGGAGACCCAGTACTTC.

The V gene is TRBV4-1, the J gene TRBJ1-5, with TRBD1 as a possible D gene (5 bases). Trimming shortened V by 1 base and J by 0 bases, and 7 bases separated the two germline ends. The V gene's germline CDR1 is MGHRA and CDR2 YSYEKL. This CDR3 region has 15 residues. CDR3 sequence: CASSQAQGSNQPQHF. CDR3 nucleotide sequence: TGCGCCAGCAGCCAAGCCCAGGGTAGCAATCAGCCCCAGCATTTT.

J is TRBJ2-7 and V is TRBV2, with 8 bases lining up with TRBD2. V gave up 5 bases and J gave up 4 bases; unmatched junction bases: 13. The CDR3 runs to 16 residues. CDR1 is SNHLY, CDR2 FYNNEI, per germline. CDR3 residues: CASSLKTGLGSYEQYF. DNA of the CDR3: TGTGCCAGCAGTCTTAAGACGGGACTAGGCTCGTACGAGCAGTACTTC.

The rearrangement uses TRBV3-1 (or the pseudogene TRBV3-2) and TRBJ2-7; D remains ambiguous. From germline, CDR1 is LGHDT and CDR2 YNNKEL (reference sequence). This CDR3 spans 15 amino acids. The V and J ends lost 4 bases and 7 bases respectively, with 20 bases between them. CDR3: CASSPLAARLEEQYF. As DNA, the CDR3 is TGTGCCAGCAGCCCCCTGGCGGCCCGCTTAGAGGAGCAGTACTTC.

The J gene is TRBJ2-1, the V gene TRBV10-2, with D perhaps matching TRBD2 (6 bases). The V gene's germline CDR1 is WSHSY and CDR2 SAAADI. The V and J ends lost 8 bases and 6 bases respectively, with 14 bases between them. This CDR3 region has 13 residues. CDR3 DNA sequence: TGCGCCAGCGCCCGCGGGGTCGGCAATGAGCAGTTCTTC. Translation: CASARGVGNEQFF.

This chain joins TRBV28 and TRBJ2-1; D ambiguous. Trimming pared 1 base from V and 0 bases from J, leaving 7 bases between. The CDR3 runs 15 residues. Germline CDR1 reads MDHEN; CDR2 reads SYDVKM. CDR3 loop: CASSLYASSYNEQFF. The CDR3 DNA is TGTGCCAGCAGTTTATACGCTAGCTCCTACAATGAGCAGTTCTTC.

The CDR3 protein is CAKSTGRNEQFF. CDR3 nucleotide sequence: TGTGCCAAGTCGACAGGGAGGAATGAGCAGTTCTTC. The chain combines TRBV25-1 with TRBJ2-1; weak D call: TRBD1 (7 bases). Germline V gene data show CDR1 as MGHDK and CDR2 as SYGVNS. The CDR3 spans 12 residues. The V end was cut by 10 bases, the J end by 7 bases, with 14 bases between.

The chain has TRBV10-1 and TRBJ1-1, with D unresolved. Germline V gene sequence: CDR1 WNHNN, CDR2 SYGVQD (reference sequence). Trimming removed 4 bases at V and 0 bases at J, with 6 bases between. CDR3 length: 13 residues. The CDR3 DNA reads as TGCGCCAGCAGTGGAGGATTGAACACTGAAGCTTTCTTT. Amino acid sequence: CASSGGLNTEAFF.

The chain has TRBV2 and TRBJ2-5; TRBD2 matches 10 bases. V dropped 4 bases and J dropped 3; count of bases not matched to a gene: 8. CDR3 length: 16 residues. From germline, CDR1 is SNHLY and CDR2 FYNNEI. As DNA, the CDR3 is TGTGCCAGCAGTGGAAGGGGTAGCGGGGGGAAAGAGACCCAGTACTTC. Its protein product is CASSGRGSGGKETQYF.

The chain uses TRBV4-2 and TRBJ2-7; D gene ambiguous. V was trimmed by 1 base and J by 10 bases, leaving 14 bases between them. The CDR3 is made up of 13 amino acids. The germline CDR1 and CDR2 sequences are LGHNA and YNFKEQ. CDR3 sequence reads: CASSQGIGGSQYF. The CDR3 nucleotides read TGTGCCAGCAGCCAAGGGATAGGCGGAAGCCAGTACTTC.